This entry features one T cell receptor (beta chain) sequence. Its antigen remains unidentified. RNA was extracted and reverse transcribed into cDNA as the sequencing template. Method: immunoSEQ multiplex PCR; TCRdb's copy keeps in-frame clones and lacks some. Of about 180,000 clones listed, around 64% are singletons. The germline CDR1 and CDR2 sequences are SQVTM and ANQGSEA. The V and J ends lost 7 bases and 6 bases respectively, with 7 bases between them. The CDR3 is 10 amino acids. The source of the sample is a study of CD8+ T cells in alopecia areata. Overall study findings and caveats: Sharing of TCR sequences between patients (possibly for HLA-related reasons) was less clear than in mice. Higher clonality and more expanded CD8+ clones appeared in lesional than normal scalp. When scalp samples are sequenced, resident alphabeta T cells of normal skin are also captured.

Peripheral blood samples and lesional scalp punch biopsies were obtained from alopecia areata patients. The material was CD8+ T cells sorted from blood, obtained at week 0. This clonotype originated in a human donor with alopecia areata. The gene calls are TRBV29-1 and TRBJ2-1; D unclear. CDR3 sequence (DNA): TGCAGCGCTCTGCTCAATGAGCAGTTCTTC. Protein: CSALLNEQFF.